This is a list of T cell receptor beta chains from one sample in a study of response to subunit inactivated influenza vaccine. From the RT-PCR reads, TCRdb called clonotypes with MiXCR, one entry per CDR3 protein. The sample yields 550,000 to 800,000 distinct CDR3 sequences, 14% seen once. This material consisted of PBMCs from blood, taken less than 15 days before vaccination. All receptors derive from a man aged 45-60 years who received an inactivated influenza vaccine. The CDR3 runs from the conserved cysteine through the conserved F or W. The order of the fields is D gene, J gene, clone size, V gene, CDR3 protein, CDR3 DNA. A D gene is named only where the DNA matches it firmly. Not every row has a clone size; where given, it reads once, few, many or a size class.

D gene: -; J gene: TRBJ1-2; clone size: -; V gene: TRBV12-3/TRBV12-4; CDR3 protein: CASSLPGQLNGYTF; CDR3 DNA: TGTGCCAGCAGTTTACCGGGACAACTTAATGGCTACACCTTC
D gene: TRBD1; J gene: TRBJ2-3; clone size: -; V gene: TRBV4-2; CDR3 protein: CASSQYDRGGSWADTQYF; CDR3 DNA: TGTGCCAGCAGCCAATACGATCGAGGGGGCTCCTGGGCAGATACGCAGTATTTT
D gene: TRBD2; J gene: TRBJ2-3; clone size: -; V gene: TRBV20-1; CDR3 protein: CSAGGRGASDTQYF; CDR3 DNA: TGCAGTGCTGGAGGGCGGGGGGCCTCAGATACGCAGTATTTT
D gene: TRBD2; J gene: TRBJ2-3; clone size: -; V gene: TRBV27; CDR3 protein: CASSLGRGGYDTQYF; CDR3 DNA: TGTGCCAGCAGTTTAGGGCGGGGGGGCTACGATACGCAGTATTTT
D gene: -; J gene: TRBJ2-5; clone size: many; V gene: TRBV24-1; CDR3 protein: CATSDPRRTETQYF; CDR3 DNA: TGTGCCACCAGTGATCCTCGGAGGACTGAGACCCAGTACTTC
D gene: TRBD1; J gene: TRBJ1-3; clone size: few; V gene: TRBV5-4; CDR3 protein: CASSSWTGGSSGNTIYF; CDR3 DNA: TGTGCCAGCAGCAGTTGGACAGGGGGATCGTCTGGAAACACCATATATTTT
D gene: -; J gene: TRBJ1-2; clone size: -; V gene: TRBV12-3/TRBV12-4; CDR3 protein: CASSTVPSTGYTF; CDR3 DNA: TGTGCCAGCAGTACAGTACCTTCTACTGGCTACACCTTC
D gene: -; J gene: TRBJ2-3; clone size: many; V gene: TRBV6-1; CDR3 protein: CASTRSSTDTQYF; CDR3 DNA: TGTGCAAGCACTAGGTCTAGCACAGATACGCAGTATTTT
D gene: -; J gene: TRBJ1-5; clone size: -; V gene: TRBV12-3/TRBV12-4; CDR3 protein: CASSPPWSQPQHF; CDR3 DNA: TGTGCCAGCAGCCCCCCGTGGAGTCAGCCCCAGCATTTT
D gene: TRBD1; J gene: TRBJ2-6; clone size: few; V gene: TRBV29-1; CDR3 protein: CSVEEGQDHSGANVLTF; CDR3 DNA: TGCAGCGTTGAAGAGGGACAGGATCACTCTGGGGCCAACGTCCTGACTTTC
D gene: -; J gene: TRBJ2-3; clone size: few; V gene: TRBV14; CDR3 protein: CASSQESLSSTDTQYF; CDR3 DNA: TGTGCCAGCAGCCAAGAGTCTTTATCTAGCACAGATACGCAGTATTTT
D gene: -; J gene: TRBJ2-1; clone size: -; V gene: TRBV29-1; CDR3 protein: CSDGRASGDEQFF; CDR3 DNA: TGCAGTGATGGGCGAGCGAGCGGCGATGAGCAGTTCTTC
D gene: -; J gene: TRBJ2-5; clone size: -; V gene: TRBV30; CDR3 protein: CAWSVGIGLKETQYF; CDR3 DNA: TGTGCCTGGAGTGTAGGGATAGGGTTAAAAGAGACCCAGTACTTC
D gene: -; J gene: TRBJ2-2; clone size: many; V gene: TRBV25-1; CDR3 protein: CASSDEGHSSTGELFF; CDR3 DNA: TGTGCCAGCAGTGATGAAGGACACTCTTCCACCGGGGAGCTGTTTTTT
D gene: -; J gene: TRBJ1-1; clone size: few; V gene: TRBV29-1; CDR3 protein: CSVLPRRGATEAFF; CDR3 DNA: TGCAGCGTCCTGCCCCGACGGGGGGCGACTGAAGCTTTCTTT
D gene: TRBD1; J gene: TRBJ1-5; clone size: many; V gene: TRBV29-1; CDR3 protein: CSVAGQGNQPQHF; CDR3 DNA: TGCAGCGTCGCGGGACAGGGGAATCAGCCCCAGCATTTT
D gene: -; J gene: TRBJ2-2; clone size: -; V gene: TRBV12-3/TRBV12-4; CDR3 protein: CASSSPQGNTGELFF; CDR3 DNA: TGTGCCAGCAGTTCCCCCCAGGGGAACACCGGGGAGCTGTTTTTT
D gene: TRBD2; J gene: TRBJ2-1; clone size: -; V gene: TRBV29-1; CDR3 protein: CSVTSGIYNEQFF; CDR3 DNA: TGCAGCGTAACTAGCGGGATCTACAATGAGCAGTTCTTC
D gene: TRBD2; J gene: TRBJ2-2; clone size: once; V gene: TRBV12-3/TRBV12-4; CDR3 protein: CASVIAGATGELFF; CDR3 DNA: TGTGCCAGCGTGATAGCGGGGGCCACCGGGGAGCTGTTTTTT
D gene: -; J gene: TRBJ2-7; clone size: few; V gene: TRBV30; CDR3 protein: CAWSDSGAEQYF; CDR3 DNA: TGTGCCTGGAGCGACTCAGGGGCCGAGCAGTACTTC
D gene: TRBD1; J gene: TRBJ2-2; clone size: many; V gene: TRBV20-1; CDR3 protein: CSARALRGPGELFF; CDR3 DNA: TGCAGTGCTAGAGCCCTCAGGGGGCCCGGGGAGCTGTTTTTT
D gene: -; J gene: TRBJ2-1; clone size: few; V gene: TRBV20-1; CDR3 protein: CSASGGELSYNEQFF; CDR3 DNA: TGCAGTGCTAGTGGCGGGGAACTCTCCTACAATGAGCAGTTCTTC
D gene: TRBD2; J gene: TRBJ2-3; clone size: -; V gene: TRBV20-1; CDR3 protein: CSAPRGGADTQYF; CDR3 DNA: TGCAGTGCCCCGCGGGGGGGAGCAGATACGCAGTATTTT
D gene: -; J gene: TRBJ2-7; clone size: few; V gene: TRBV6-6; CDR3 protein: CASSALDYEQYF; CDR3 DNA: TGTGCCAGCAGTGCTCTCGACTACGAGCAGTACTTC
D gene: -; J gene: TRBJ2-2; clone size: many; V gene: TRBV3-1; CDR3 protein: CASSQLSSGELFF; CDR3 DNA: TGTGCCAGCAGCCAATTGAGTTCCGGGGAGCTGTTTTTT
D gene: TRBD2; J gene: TRBJ2-3; clone size: many; V gene: TRBV25-1; CDR3 protein: CASSDGVAGGDTDTQYF; CDR3 DNA: TGTGCCAGCAGTGACGGGGTAGCGGGGGGGGACACAGATACGCAGTATTTT
D gene: -; J gene: TRBJ2-3; clone size: -; V gene: TRBV6-2/TRBV6-3; CDR3 protein: CASSYSGIGTDTQYF; CDR3 DNA: TGTGCCAGCAGTTATAGTGGTATCGGCACAGATACGCAGTATTTT
D gene: TRBD1; J gene: TRBJ1-5; clone size: few; V gene: TRBV5-5; CDR3 protein: CASSQEGTGVNQPQHF; CDR3 DNA: TGTGCCAGCAGCCAAGAGGGGACAGGGGTCAATCAGCCCCAGCATTTT
D gene: TRBD2; J gene: TRBJ2-1; clone size: few; V gene: TRBV7-2; CDR3 protein: CASSSGRGGYNEQFF; CDR3 DNA: TGTGCCAGCAGCTCTGGGAGGGGCGGCTACAATGAGCAGTTCTTC
D gene: -; J gene: TRBJ1-3; clone size: few; V gene: TRBV5-1; CDR3 protein: CASSLVGESGNTIYF; CDR3 DNA: TGCGCCAGCAGCTTGGTCGGGGAATCTGGAAACACCATATATTTT
D gene: TRBD1; J gene: TRBJ2-2; clone size: -; V gene: TRBV7-6; CDR3 protein: CASSRQGVRNTGELFF; CDR3 DNA: TGTGCCAGCAGCAGACAGGGCGTACGGAACACCGGGGAGCTGTTTTTT
D gene: -; J gene: TRBJ2-1; clone size: few; V gene: TRBV29-1; CDR3 protein: CSVEDLGSEQFF; CDR3 DNA: TGCAGCGTTGAAGATCTCGGGAGTGAGCAGTTCTTC
D gene: TRBD2; J gene: TRBJ2-3; clone size: few; V gene: TRBV5-1; CDR3 protein: CASMPGGSSVDTQYF; CDR3 DNA: TGCGCCAGCATGCCCGGCGGGAGCTCCGTCGATACGCAGTATTTT
D gene: TRBD2; J gene: TRBJ2-3; clone size: -; V gene: TRBV5-1; CDR3 protein: CASSLFREGDTQYF; CDR3 DNA: TGCGCCAGCAGCTTGTTCAGGGAGGGGGATACGCAGTATTTT
D gene: -; J gene: TRBJ2-1; clone size: -; V gene: TRBV18; CDR3 protein: CASSPNAGTYNEQFF; CDR3 DNA: TGTGCCAGCTCACCTAACGCGGGGACCTACAATGAGCAGTTCTTC
D gene: -; J gene: TRBJ2-1; clone size: many; V gene: TRBV24-1; CDR3 protein: CATSDFDRSTEQFF; CDR3 DNA: TGTGCCACCAGTGATTTTGATAGATCGACGGAGCAGTTCTTC
D gene: TRBD2; J gene: TRBJ2-3; clone size: -; V gene: TRBV20-1; CDR3 protein: CSAGDLAGDRTDTQYF; CDR3 DNA: TGCAGTGCTGGGGACCTAGCGGGAGACCGCACAGATACGCAGTATTTT
D gene: -; J gene: TRBJ2-5; clone size: -; V gene: TRBV20-1; CDR3 protein: CSAVGTAPRETQYF; CDR3 DNA: TGCAGTGCTGTTGGGACGGCCCCGCGGGAGACCCAGTACTTC
D gene: TRBD2; J gene: TRBJ2-5; clone size: -; V gene: TRBV5-1; CDR3 protein: CASSLNSGDQETQYF; CDR3 DNA: TGCGCCAGCAGCTTGAACAGCGGGGATCAAGAGACCCAGTACTTC
D gene: -; J gene: TRBJ1-1; clone size: -; V gene: TRBV21-1; CDR3 protein: CASSNRPGQGWNTEAFF; CDR3 DNA: TGTGCCAGCAGCAACCGCCCGGGACAGGGGTGGAACACTGAAGCTTTCTTT